A single T cell receptor (beta chain) is shown here with its context. Its antigen is as yet unknown. The sample is drawn from a study of cytotoxic CD8 clonotypes in ibrutinib-treated CLL. Notes on the study in general: Public clonotypes, rarely seen, contracted or held steady on treatment.

The data were produced by immunoSEQ multiplex PCR, yet TCRdb's version contains in-frame clones alone and is incomplete. The data hold 19,000 or so clones, with around three fifths observed a single time. Germline values: CDR1 SQVTM, CDR2 ANQGSEA. V shed 4 bases, J shed 2 bases, and the junction held 2 bases outside the gene matches. The CDR3 contains 14 residues. This clonotype was sampled from a human donor with chronic lymphocytic leukemia. V is TRBV29-1 and J is TRBJ2-7; 13 bases align to TRBD2. This specimen was PBMCs, taken after 12 months of ibrutinib treatment. This CDR3 reads CSVATSGRAYEQYF. In DNA form, the CDR3 reads TGCAGCGTTGCCACTAGCGGGAGGGCCTACGAGCAGTACTTC.